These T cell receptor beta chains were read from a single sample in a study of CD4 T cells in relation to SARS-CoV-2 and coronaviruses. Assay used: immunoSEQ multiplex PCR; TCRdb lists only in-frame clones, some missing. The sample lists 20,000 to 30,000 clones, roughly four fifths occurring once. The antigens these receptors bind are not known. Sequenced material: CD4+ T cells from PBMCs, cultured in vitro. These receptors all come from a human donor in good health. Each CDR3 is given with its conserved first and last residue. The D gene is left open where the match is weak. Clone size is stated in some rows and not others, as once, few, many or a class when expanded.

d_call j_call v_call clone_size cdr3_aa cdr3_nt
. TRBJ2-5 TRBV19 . CASSAGTSKETQYF TGTGCCAGTAGCGCCGGGACAAGTAAAGAGACCCAGTACTTC
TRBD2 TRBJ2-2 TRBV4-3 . CASSQGLAPLAGELFF TGCGCCAGCAGCCAAGGACTAGCCCCCTTGGCCGGGGAGCTGTTTTTT
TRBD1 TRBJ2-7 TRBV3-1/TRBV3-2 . CATSRQGGYEQYF TGTGCCACCTCAAGACAGGGCGGCTACGAGCAGTACTTC
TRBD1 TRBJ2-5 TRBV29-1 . CSVGGQGGETQYF TGCAGCGTTGGGGGACAGGGAGGGGAGACCCAGTACTTC
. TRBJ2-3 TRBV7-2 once CASSLAGGGEDTQYF TGTGCCAGCAGCTTAGCGGGGGGCGGGGAAGATACGCAGTATTTT
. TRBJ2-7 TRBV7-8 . CASSSTPIQRTEQYF TGTGCCAGCAGCTCAACCCCAATACAACGGACGGAGCAGTACTTC
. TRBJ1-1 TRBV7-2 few CASSPRDYRGTEAFF TGTGCCAGCAGCCCACGAGACTACCGTGGGACTGAAGCTTTCTTT
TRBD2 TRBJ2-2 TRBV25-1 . CASSKTSGGRNTGELFF TGTGCCAGCAGTAAAACTAGCGGGGGGCGAAACACCGGGGAGCTGTTTTTT
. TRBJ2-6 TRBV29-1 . CSVKAISGANVLTF TGCAGCGTAAAAGCGATCTCTGGGGCCAACGTCCTGACTTTC
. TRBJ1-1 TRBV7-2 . CASSRGRGMNTEAFF TGTGCCAGCAGCCGTGGTCGGGGGATGAACACTGAAGCTTTCTTT
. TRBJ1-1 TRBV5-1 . CASSVSGVNTEAFF TGCGCCAGCAGCGTTTCAGGGGTGAACACTGAAGCTTTCTTT
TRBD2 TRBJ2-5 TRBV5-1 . CASSLGPTSGEETQYF TGCGCCAGCAGCTTGGGACCCACTAGCGGAGAAGAGACCCAGTACTTC
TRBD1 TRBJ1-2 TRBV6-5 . CASSYSAGGDYGYTF TGTGCCAGCAGTTACTCGGCAGGGGGGGACTATGGCTACACCTTC
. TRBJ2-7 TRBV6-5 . CASSYESEQYF TGTGCCAGCAGTTACGAGAGCGAGCAGTACTTC
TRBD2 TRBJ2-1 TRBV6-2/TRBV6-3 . CASRYSAGAYDEQFF TGTGCCAGCAGGTACTCAGCGGGAGCATACGATGAGCAGTTCTTC
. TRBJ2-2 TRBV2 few CASVTGSNTGELFF TGTGCCAGCGTAACAGGGTCGAACACCGGGGAGCTGTTTTTT
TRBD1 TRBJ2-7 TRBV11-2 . CASSLGDRGRRYEQYF TGTGCCAGCAGCTTAGGGGACAGGGGAAGAAGGTACGAGCAGTACTTC
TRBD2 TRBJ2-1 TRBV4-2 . CASSQSSGRDFEQFF TGTGCCAGCAGCCAATCTAGCGGGAGGGATTTTGAGCAGTTCTTC
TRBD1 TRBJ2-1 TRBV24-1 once CATRIETGGCNEQFF TGTGCCACCAGGATAGAGACAGGGGGCTGCAATGAGCAGTTCTTC
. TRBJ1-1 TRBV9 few CASSADLAFTEAFF TGTGCCAGCAGCGCTGACCTGGCATTCACTGAAGCTTTCTTT
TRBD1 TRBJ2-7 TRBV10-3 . CAISGGQGVGEQYF TGTGCCATCAGTGGGGGGCAGGGGGTCGGCGAGCAGTACTTC
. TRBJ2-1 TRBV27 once CASSWYNEQFF TGTGCCAGCAGTTGGTACAATGAGCAGTTCTTC
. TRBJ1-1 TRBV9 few CASSVQLYDTEAFF TGTGCCAGCAGCGTACAACTCTACGACACTGAAGCTTTCTTT
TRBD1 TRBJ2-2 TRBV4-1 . CASSVSRDRGRTGELFF TGCGCCAGCAGCGTTAGCCGGGACAGGGGGCGCACCGGGGAGCTGTTTTTT
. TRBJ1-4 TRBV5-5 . CASSQGTTTNEKLFF TGTGCCAGCAGCCAAGGGACAACAACTAATGAAAAACTGTTTTTT
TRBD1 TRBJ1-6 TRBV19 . CAKKGQPNSPLHF TGTGCCAAAAAGGGACAGCCTAATTCACCCCTCCACTTT
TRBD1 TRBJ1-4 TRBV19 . CASRPGTGTATNEKLFF TGTGCCTCACGTCCCGGGACAGGAACTGCAACTAATGAAAAACTGTTTTTT
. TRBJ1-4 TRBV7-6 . CASSPIAAWGEKLFF TGTGCCAGCAGCCCGATTGCAGCGTGGGGTGAAAAACTGTTTTTT
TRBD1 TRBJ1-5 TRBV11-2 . CASSLTGLSNQPQHF TGTGCCAGCAGCTTGACAGGGCTCAGCAATCAGCCCCAGCATTTT
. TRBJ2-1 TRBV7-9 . CASSPFAGASYNEQFF TGTGCCAGCAGCCCTTTCGCGGGTGCCTCCTACAATGAGCAGTTCTTC
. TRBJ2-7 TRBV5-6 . CASSFSQYEQYF TGTGCCAGCAGCTTTAGTCAGTACGAGCAGTACTTC
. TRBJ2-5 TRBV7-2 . CASSWYQETQYF TGTGCCAGCAGCTGGTACCAAGAGACCCAGTACTTC
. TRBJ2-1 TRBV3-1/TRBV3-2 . CASSRNPSSYNEQFF TGTGCCAGCAGCCGGAACCCGAGCTCCTACAATGAGCAGTTCTTC
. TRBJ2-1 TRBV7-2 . CASRTPGGIYNEQFF TGTGCCAGCAGGACCCCCGGTGGGATCTACAATGAGCAGTTCTTC
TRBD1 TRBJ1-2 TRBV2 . CASSERGGTNYGYTF TGTGCCAGCAGTGAAAGAGGGGGCACTAACTATGGCTACACCTTC
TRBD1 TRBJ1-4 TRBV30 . CASTGQPNEKLFF TGTGCCTCTACGGGACAGCCTAATGAAAAACTGTTTTTT
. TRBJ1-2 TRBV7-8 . CASSEVGGLGDTF TGTGCCAGCAGCGAAGTTGGGGGATTGGGGGACACCTTC
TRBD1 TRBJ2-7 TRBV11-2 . CASSTRQGVSYEQYF TGTGCCAGCAGCACCCGGCAGGGGGTCTCCTACGAGCAGTACTTC
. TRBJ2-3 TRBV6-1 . CASSEGSSSTDTQYF TGTGCCAGCAGTGAAGGGAGCTCTAGCACAGATACGCAGTATTTT
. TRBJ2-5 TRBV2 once CASSENRETQYF TGTGCCAGCAGTGAAAATCGGGAGACCCAGTACTTC
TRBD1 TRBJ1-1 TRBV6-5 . CASSPDRGGTEAFF TGTGCCAGCAGTCCGGACAGGGGTGGCACTGAAGCTTTCTTT
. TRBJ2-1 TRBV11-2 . CASSLESNEQFF TGTGCCAGCAGCTTAGAGAGTAATGAGCAGTTCTTC
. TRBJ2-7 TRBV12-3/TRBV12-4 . CASSKPGSYEQYF TGTGCCAGCAGTAAGCCGGGGTCCTACGAGCAGTACTTC
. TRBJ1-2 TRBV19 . CASSIDRNYGYTF TGTGCCAGTAGTATCGACAGGAACTATGGCTACACCTTC
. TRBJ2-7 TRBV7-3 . CASSRYGTPYEQYF TGTGCCAGCAGCCGCTACGGGACGCCGTACGAGCAGTACTTC
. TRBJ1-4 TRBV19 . CASSTPGRANEKLFF TGTGCCAGTAGTACCCCGGGACGGGCAAATGAAAAACTGTTTTTT
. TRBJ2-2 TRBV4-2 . CASSQTSSDTGELFF TGTGCCAGCAGCCAGACTAGTTCCGACACCGGGGAGCTGTTTTTT
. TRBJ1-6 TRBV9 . CASSEQGFSNSPLHF TGTGCCAGCAGCGAGCAGGGGTTCAGTAATTCACCCCTCCACTTT
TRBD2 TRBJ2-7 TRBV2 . CASSDLAGVGEQYF TGTGCCAGCAGTGATCTAGCGGGAGTGGGCGAGCAGTACTTC
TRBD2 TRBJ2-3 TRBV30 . CAWSAGLAADTQYF TGTGCCTGGAGTGCGGGACTAGCAGCTGATACGCAGTATTTT
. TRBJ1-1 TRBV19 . CASSNEPNTEAFF TGTGCCAGTAGTAATGAACCGAACACTGAAGCTTTCTTT
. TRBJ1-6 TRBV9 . CASSPAPVAYSPLHF TGTGCCAGCAGCCCGGCGCCGGTTGCCTATTCACCCCTCCACTTT
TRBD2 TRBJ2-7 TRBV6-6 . CASTPAGGVYEQYF TGTGCCAGCACCCCCGCGGGGGGGGTTTACGAGCAGTACTTC
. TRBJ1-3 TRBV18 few CASSPSGTGNTIYF TGTGCCAGCTCACCATCAGGGACTGGAAACACCATATATTTT